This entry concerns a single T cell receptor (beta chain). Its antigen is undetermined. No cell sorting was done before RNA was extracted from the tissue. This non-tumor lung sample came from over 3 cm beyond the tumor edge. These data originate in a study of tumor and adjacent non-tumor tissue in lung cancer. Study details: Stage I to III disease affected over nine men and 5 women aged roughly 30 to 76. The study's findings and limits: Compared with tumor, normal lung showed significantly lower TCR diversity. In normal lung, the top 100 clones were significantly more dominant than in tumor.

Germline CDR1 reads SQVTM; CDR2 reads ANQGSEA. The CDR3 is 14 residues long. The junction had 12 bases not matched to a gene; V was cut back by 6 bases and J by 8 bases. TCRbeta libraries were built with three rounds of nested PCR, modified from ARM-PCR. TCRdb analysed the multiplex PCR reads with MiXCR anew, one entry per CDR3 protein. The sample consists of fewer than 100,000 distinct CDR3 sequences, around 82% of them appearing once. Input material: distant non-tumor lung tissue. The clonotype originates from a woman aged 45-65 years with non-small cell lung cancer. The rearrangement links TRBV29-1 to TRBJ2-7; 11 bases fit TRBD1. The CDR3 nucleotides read TGCAGCGTGCTCAGGACAGGGGGCGGATACAAGCAGTACTTC. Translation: CSVLRTGGGYKQYF.